Given below is one T cell receptor beta chain in context. The sample is drawn from a study of shared T cell receptors in the human thymus. V was clipped by 4 bases and J by 5 bases; unmatched bases: 6. The CDR3 extends over 17 amino acids. Germline V gene data show CDR1 as MNHNS and CDR2 as SASEGT. Sequencing was performed with immunoSEQ multiplex PCR; in TCRdb, only in-frame clones are kept and a portion is missing. In the table there are hundreds of thousands of clones, roughly 88% of which are singletons. This same sample was also taken into another study, of human thymus T cells. In that study: Related research described strongly overlapping thymic repertoires in unrelated people.

Material: thymocytes. This chain uses TRBV6-1 with TRBJ2-1; TRBD2 matches 15 bases. The sequence was collected from a boy in the first two years of life with a congenital heart defect. CDR3 protein: CASSGGLAGGPNNEQFF. The CDR3 DNA reads as TGTGCCAGCAGTGGGGGACTAGCGGGAGGCCCGAACAATGAGCAGTTCTTC.